This T cell receptor beta chain was captured by sequencing in a study of beta chain features in type 1 diabetes. Staining for CD45RO/CCR7/CD25/CD127/CD95/CD27 allowed sorting of CD4+ naive, central memory, regulatory and stem cell-like memory cells. The entirety of the isolated RNA underwent reverse transcription, so expressed TCRB transcripts were sequenced. Produced via immunoSEQ multiplex PCR; TCRdb's table is partial and in-frame only. The sample lists about 320,000 clones, roughly 15% occurring once. The TCR was taken from a man aged 25 to 40 in good health. The sequencing sample was made of central memory CD4+ T cells from blood.

The CDR3 spells CASSVSGLGNTEAFF. The CDR3 nucleotides read TGTGCCAGTAGTGTGTCGGGGCTAGGGAACACTGAAGCTTTCTTT. V is TRBV19 and J is TRBJ1-1; D may be TRBD1 (5 bases). The CDR3 has 15 residues. V lost 5 bases, J lost 1 base, and 14 bases lay in between. Germline V gives CDR1 LNHDA, CDR2 SQIVND (reference sequence). Looking up the rest from reference TRBV19 and TRBJ1-1 gives the full variable domain: DGGITQSPKYLFRKEGQNVTLSCEQNLNHDAMYWYRQDPGQGLRLIYYSQIVNDFQKGDIAEGYSVSREKKESFPLTVTSAQKNPTAFYLCASSVSGLGNTEAFFGQGTRLTVV.